Below, 20 T cell receptor beta chains from the same sample are listed, as sequenced in a study of blood T cell repertoires in COVID-19. TCRdb keeps only in-frame clones here, not all; method: immunoSEQ multiplex PCR. Here the sample spans some 150,000 clones, 65% to 90% being singletons. Material: peripheral blood. These TCRs come from a woman aged 45-59 years in a cohort sampled during active or convalescent COVID-19.

In nucleotides, the CDR3 is TGCAGTGCTACGATAGAGACTGAAGCTTTCTTT. Protein sequence: CSATIETEAFF. V gene TRBV20-1 combines with J gene TRBJ1-1; D remains unclear. V was clipped by 4 bases and J by 5 bases, with 8 bases between them. Germline CDR1 and CDR2: DFQATT and SNEGSKA (reference sequence). The CDR3 extends over 11 amino acids.

The chain has TRBV6-5 and TRBJ2-7; possible D gene TRBD2, 5 bases. The CDR3 is 13 residues long. Germline V CDR1 and CDR2: MNHEY, SVGAGI. Trimming took off 8 bases at V and 2 bases at J, with 13 bases between the two ends. CDR3 protein: CASGKDGAYEQYF. In DNA form, the CDR3 reads TGTGCCAGCGGAAAGGACGGGGCCTACGAGCAGTACTTC.

Here the CDR3 DNA reads TGTGCCAGCAGTGAATCCCCGGGACACCCTAACTATGGCTACACCTTC. Protein: CASSESPGHPNYGYTF. The chain has TRBV6-1 and TRBJ1-2; D is possibly TRBD1 (6 bases). V gave up 2 bases and J gave up 0 bases, with 13 bases separating them. The CDR3 runs to 16 residues. Germline-derived CDR1 and CDR2 are MNHNS and SASEGT.

The chain combines TRBV14 with TRBJ2-2, with a tentative D call TRBD2 (5 bases). Germline CDR1 is SGHDN and CDR2 is FVKESK. The CDR3 is 14 residues long. Trimming cost V 2 bases and J 4 bases, with 8 bases left between them. CDR3 amino acids: CASSQLGVTGELFF. The CDR3 DNA is TGTGCCAGCAGCCAACTCGGGGTCACCGGGGAGCTGTTTTTT.

The V call is TRBV18, the J call TRBJ1-5, with D perhaps TRBD1 (5 bases). The CDR3 sequence is 16 residues long. Germline loops: CDR1 KGHSH, CDR2 LQKENI. Trimming took 0 bases from V and 2 from J, leaving 11 bases between them. The CDR3 here is CASSPPGQGGNQPQHF. The CDR3 DNA reads as TGTGCCAGCTCACCACCGGGGCAGGGTGGCAATCAGCCCCAGCATTTT. Based on the CDR3 plus reference TRBV18 and TRBJ1-5, the full variable domain is NAGVMQNPRHLVRRRGQEARLRCSPMKGHSHVYWYRQLPEEGLKFMVYLQKENIIDESGMPKERFSAEFPKEGPSILRIQQVVRGDSAAYFCASSPPGQGGNQPQHFGDGTRLSIL.

The rearrangement uses TRBV12-2 and TRBJ2-1; the D call of TRBD2 is as the table states it, not checked on the DNA. TRBV12-2 is a listed pseudogene. The CDR3 is made up of 16 amino acids. Written as DNA, the CDR3 is TGTGCAAGTCGCTTCGAGCGGGGGAGCTCCTACAATGAGCAGTTCTTC. Translated: CASRFERGSSYNEQFF.

The gene calls are TRBV5-1 and TRBJ2-2, with TRBD2 identical over 13 bases. Germline V gives CDR1 SGHRS, CDR2 YFSETQ. Trimming took 0 bases from V and 4 from J; bases not matched to a gene: 3. The CDR3 is 17 residues long. The CDR3 DNA sequence: TGCGCCAGCAGCTTGGTAGGGACTAGCGGGACCACCGGGGAGCTGTTTTTT. Its protein product is CASSLVGTSGTTGELFF.

This chain joins TRBV5-6 and TRBJ1-6; D remains ambiguous. This CDR3 contains 15 residues. Germline V gene sequence: CDR1 SGHDT, CDR2 YYEEEE. With 0 bases removed from V and 3 bases from J, the gap between germline ends came to 7 bases. CDR3 region: CASSLGADYNSPLHF. As DNA, the CDR3 is TGTGCCAGCAGCTTGGGGGCAGACTATAATTCACCCCTCCACTTT. Together with reference TRBV5-6 and TRBJ1-6, the CDR3 gives the full variable domain: DAGVTQSPTHLIKTRGQQVTLRCSPKSGHDTVSWYQQALGQGPQFIFQYYEEEERQRGNFPDRFSGHQFPNYSSELNVNALLLGDSALYLCASSLGADYNSPLHFGNGTRLTVT.

The chain is built from TRBV5-1 and TRBJ2-5, with D possibly TRBD2 on 6 matching bases. The CDR3 extends over 14 amino acids. CDR1 is SGHRS and CDR2 is YFSETQ in the germline V gene. V was shortened by 6 bases and J by 2 bases, with 14 bases between the two germline ends. The CDR3 reads CASTLSLAQETQYF. The CDR3 DNA follows: TGCGCCAGCACACTCAGCCTAGCGCAAGAGACCCAGTACTTC.

A single count supports this clone. The V call is TRBV4-3, the J call TRBJ2-7; TRBD1 aligns across 9 bases. CDR3 length equals 15 residues. The junction had 8 bases not matched to a gene; V was cut back by 6 bases and J by 2 bases. Germline V gene lookup returns CDR1 LGHNA and CDR2 YSLEER. CDR3 protein: CASSHGTGTTYEQYF. CDR3 DNA sequence: TGCGCCAGCAGTCACGGGACAGGGACAACCTACGAGCAGTACTTC.

Only a few counts were recorded for this clone. This chain links TRBV5-1 with TRBJ1-1; maybe TRBD1 (5 bases). With 5 bases removed from V and 1 base from J, the gap between germline ends came to 15 bases. This CDR3 is 15 amino acids long. CDR1 and CDR2 (germline): SGHRS, YFSETQ. The CDR3 loop reads CASRVSGQQNTEAFF. CDR3 nucleotides: TGCGCCAGCAGGGTCTCAGGGCAGCAGAACACTGAAGCTTTCTTT.

The J gene is TRBJ2-3, the V gene TRBV10-2; the match to TRBD2 covers 11 bases. J was trimmed by 3 bases and V by 7 bases; bases with no gene match: 9. The germline V gene encodes CDR1 WSHSY and CDR2 SAAADI. The CDR3 length is 16 residues. CDR3 nucleotides: TGCGCCAGCAACCCCTTAGCGGGGGGGCGTACAGATACGCAGTATTTT. It specifies CASNPLAGGRTDTQYF.

The chain carries TRBV5-6 and TRBJ1-1; D ambiguous. Trimming shortened V by 6 bases and J by 4 bases, and 13 bases separated the two germline ends. There are 13 residues in the CDR3. Germline CDR1 is SGHDT and CDR2 is YYEEEE. Here the CDR3 reads CASTFVASTEAFF. The CDR3 DNA sequence: TGTGCCAGCACCTTCGTTGCGAGCACTGAAGCTTTCTTT.

The chain carries TRBV4-3 and TRBJ2-1; TRBD2 matches at 11 bases. The CDR3 is 16 amino acids. Germline V gives CDR1 LGHNA, CDR2 YSLEER. V shed 4 bases and J 8 bases; nucleotides not matched to a gene: 10. The chain's CDR3 is CASSPSGSGGADEQFF. The CDR3 DNA follows: TGCGCCAGCAGCCCGAGCGGTAGCGGGGGGGCAGATGAGCAGTTCTTC.

This chain uses TRBV5-6 with TRBJ1-2; D gene uncertain. Per the germline V gene, CDR1 is SGHDT and CDR2 is YYEEEE. This CDR3 has 13 amino acids. V was shortened by 1 base and J by 1 base, with 5 bases between the two germline ends. CDR3 residues: CASSLPLNYGYTF. The CDR3 coding sequence is TGTGCCAGCAGCTTGCCCCTTAACTATGGCTACACCTTC.

The rearrangement joins TRBV19 to TRBJ1-5; 10 bases agree with TRBD1. V lost 9 bases, J lost 7 bases, and 6 bases stayed unmatched. This CDR3 spans 13 amino acids. Germline-derived CDR1 and CDR2 are LNHDA and SQIVND (reference sequence). CDR3 DNA: TGTGCCAGCGAGACAGGGGGCGGACAGCCCCAGCATTTT. Protein: CASETGGGQPQHF. The whole variable domain, remainder taken from reference TRBV19 and TRBJ1-5, is DGGITQSPKYLFRKEGQNVTLSCEQNLNHDAMYWYRQDPGQGLRLIYYSQIVNDFQKGDIAEGYSVSREKKESFPLTVTSAQKNPTAFYLCASETGGGQPQHFGDGTRLSIL.

The rearrangement uses TRBV5-6 and TRBJ1-6, with D unclear. V shed 5 bases and J shed 0 bases, with 9 bases lying between them. The germline V gene encodes CDR1 SGHDT and CDR2 YYEEEE. The length of the CDR3 is 15 residues. The CDR3: CASSLESSYNSPLHF. The CDR3 DNA sequence: TGTGCCAGCAGTCTCGAGAGCTCCTATAATTCACCCCTCCACTTT.

The genes are TRBV5-1 and TRBJ2-2; D gene unclear. The CDR3 covers 15 residues. Germline V gene sequence: CDR1 SGHRS, CDR2 YFSETQ. V was pared by 5 bases and J by 1 base, with 12 bases between. CDR3 amino acids: CASSSARWNTGELFF. DNA of the CDR3: TGCGCCAGCAGTTCTGCCAGATGGAACACCGGGGAGCTGTTTTTT.

The V and J genes are TRBV6-4 and TRBJ2-1; D may be TRBD2 (5 bases). Germline-derived CDR1 and CDR2 are MRHNA and SNTAGT. CDR3 length: 15 amino acids. V was trimmed by 3 bases and J by 7 bases, leaving 16 bases between them. In DNA, the CDR3 is TGTGCCAGCAGTGAAGGAACTTTCTCGGGAAATGAGCAGTTCTTC. Amino acids: CASSEGTFSGNEQFF.

This chain joins TRBV10-3 and TRBJ2-7; 12 bases match TRBD2. V lost 6 bases and J lost 2; bases outside the gene matches: 5. The germline V gene encodes CDR1 ENHRY and CDR2 SYGVKD. CDR3 length: 15 amino acids. CDR3 bases: TGTGCCATCAGAAGGACTAGCGGGATACCCTACGAGCAGTACTTC. Translated: CAIRRTSGIPYEQYF.